This TCR beta chain was captured in a study of blood T cell repertoires in COVID-19. Study overall: COVID-19 samples collected from the United States, Italy and Spain covered acute and convalescent phases. Sources were T cells, B-cell-depleted T cells, or PBMCs; the material itself was cDNA or gDNA.

The CDR3 has 14 residues. The germline V gene has CDR1 SGHVS and CDR2 FNYEAQ. J gave up 1 base and V 5 bases, and 4 bases lay outside the gene matches. Using immunoSEQ multiplex PCR, the repertoire was profiled, and TCRdb retains in-frame clones only, with some absent. The sample includes some 150,000 clones, 75% to 85% seen only once; the top ten take 2.5% to 3%. The specimen sequenced was peripheral blood. The chain employs TRBV7-6 and TRBJ1-1, with TRBD1 matching 7 bases. This TCR was recovered from a man aged 45-65 years with acute or convalescent COVID-19. CDR3 DNA sequence: TGTGCCAGCAGCCTCGGGACAGAGAACACTGAAGCTTTCTTT. It yields the protein CASSLGTENTEAFF.